This entry lists 15 T cell receptor beta chains sequenced from one sample in a study of blood T cells in healthy people across ages. PCR was performed a second time for roughly 7 to 11 cycles using a sample-barcoded 5' primer and a J-beta primer mix. TCRdb independently ran MiXCR on the 5' RACE reads; one entry per CDR3 protein. The data show approximately 800,000 distinct CDR3 sequences, with roughly 46% seen just once and 15% to 20% held by the top ten. Sequencing input: blood. These receptors came from a man older than 75 in good health.

This clonotype was seen more than once but under ten times. V is TRBV7-3 and J is TRBJ2-3; 7 nucleotides line up with TRBD2. Per the germline V gene, CDR1 is SGHTA and CDR2 is FQGTGA. After removal of 2 bases from V and 6 bases from J, the junction contained 5 bases not matched to a gene. CDR3 length: 14 amino acids. CDR3 amino acids: CASSLLAVTDTQYF. The CDR3 DNA follows: TGTGCCAGCAGCTTACTAGCGGTTACGGATACGCAGTATTTT.

This clonotype was counted a few times. The chain recombines TRBV7-9 with TRBJ2-4; D possibly corresponds to TRBD2 (6 bases). There are 13 residues in the CDR3. Trimming left V 6 bases short and J 5 bases short, with 11 bases between. The V gene's germline CDR1 is SEHNR and CDR2 FQNEAQ (reference sequence). As DNA, the CDR3 is TGTGCCAGCAGTGTTGGCGGGGAAAACATTCAGTACTTC. It yields the protein CASSVGGENIQYF.

This clonotype was detected many times. This rearrangement joins TRBV29-1 to TRBJ2-7, with D maybe TRBD1 (6 bases). This CDR3 is 12 amino acids long. The germline CDR1 and CDR2 sequences are SQVTM and ANQGSEA. The V end lost 7 bases, the J end lost 6 bases, and 16 bases lay between the germline ends. The CDR3: CSAGNREGEQYF. CDR3 bases: TGCAGCGCCGGGAACAGGGAAGGCGAGCAGTACTTC.

The sample holds one count of this clonotype. The chain links TRBV24-1 to TRBJ2-1; D gene unclear. Trimming cost V 1 base and J 6 bases, with 3 bases left between them. Per germline, CDR1 KGHDR and CDR2 SFDVKD. CDR3 length: 12 amino acids. CDR3 sequence (DNA): TGTGCCACCAGTGATTTTTTCAATGAGCAGTTCTTC. Protein: CATSDFFNEQFF.

The chain joins TRBV2 to TRBJ1-2, with D possibly TRBD1 on 6 matching bases. Per germline, CDR1 SNHLY and CDR2 FYNNEI. V dropped 4 bases and J dropped 4 bases, with 13 bases sitting between them. The CDR3 is 14 residues long. The CDR3 DNA sequence: TGTGCCAGCAGTGTGGGGGGCCCTGGCTATGGCTACACCTTC. Translating it yields CASSVGGPGYGYTF.

The chain is built from TRBV10-3 and TRBJ2-4, with a weak D call TRBD2 (5 bases). This CDR3 contains 13 residues. The V end was cut by 10 bases, the J end by 0 bases, with 10 bases between. Germline values: CDR1 ENHRY, CDR2 SYGVKD. The CDR3 loop reads CANGMLAKNIQYF. CDR3 bases: TGTGCCAACGGGATGCTAGCCAAAAACATTCAGTACTTC.

This rearrangement joins TRBV27 to TRBJ2-7; tentatively, D is TRBD1 (5 bases). Germline values: CDR1 MNHEY, CDR2 SMNVEV (reference sequence). Trimming pared 5 bases from V and 2 bases from J, leaving 10 bases between. The CDR3 extends over 13 amino acids. CDR3 residues: CASSAQDPYEQYF. DNA of the CDR3: TGTGCCAGCAGTGCACAGGACCCCTACGAGCAGTACTTC.

This clonotype has only a few counts. The rearrangement joins TRBV9 to TRBJ2-1; 8 nucleotides agree with TRBD2. From germline, CDR1 is SGDLS and CDR2 YYNGEE. V shed 3 bases, J shed 7 bases, and the junction held 15 bases outside the gene matches. This CDR3 is 17 amino acids long. The CDR3 region has the DNA TGTGCCAGCAGCGCCGCCAGTCACGCGGGAGGAAAGAATGAGCAGTTCTTC. It encodes CASSAASHAGGKNEQFF.

This clonotype turned up a few times. This sequence joins TRBV10-3 and TRBJ2-7; 8 nucleotides align to TRBD1. V trimming: 0 bases; J trimming: 4 bases; junction bases outside the gene matches: 2. Looked up from germline, CDR1 is ENHRY and CDR2 is SYGVKD. This CDR3 contains 14 residues. This CDR3 reads CAISESRDRYEQYF. The CDR3 nucleotides read TGTGCCATCAGTGAGTCTCGGGACAGGTACGAGCAGTACTTC.

This clonotype showed up just a few times. CDR3 nucleotides: TGCGCCAGCAGCCAAGACCAGGGCCCGGGCAAGGGCTACACCTTC. Translation gives CASSQDQGPGKGYTF. V is TRBV4-3 and J is TRBJ1-2, with D perhaps TRBD1 (5 bases). This CDR3 contains 15 residues. The V gene lost 0 bases and the J gene lost 8 bases, with 16 bases spanning the gap. The germline V gene encodes CDR1 LGHNA and CDR2 YSLEER.

The V call is TRBV7-9, the J call TRBJ2-4, with 8 bases fitting TRBD1. The CDR3 is 15 amino acids. Germline V lookup: CDR1 SEHNR, CDR2 FQNEAQ (reference sequence). Trimming took 4 bases from V and 4 from J; bases not matched to a gene: 6. CDR3 residues: CASSSGTGVKNIQYF. The DNA of the CDR3 is TGTGCCAGCAGCTCCGGGACAGGAGTTAAAAACATTCAGTACTTC.

The chain uses TRBV5-1 and TRBJ2-5; D is uncertain. The CDR3 loop spans 17 amino acids. Germline V gene lookup returns CDR1 SGHRS and CDR2 YFSETQ. Trimming removed 0 bases from V and 7 bases from J, with 22 bases in between. The CDR3 DNA sequence: TGCGCCAGCAGCTTGGCGCCTCTCCCTGAAGCGCTGGGGACCCAGTACTTC. Residues: CASSLAPLPEALGTQYF.

The rearrangement links TRBV7-2 to TRBJ2-5; TRBD2 agrees at 13 bases. Germline-derived CDR1 and CDR2 are SGHTA and FQGNSA. V gave up 5 bases and J gave up 6 bases; unmatched junction bases: 15. This CDR3 comprises 18 residues. The CDR3 DNA is TGTGCCAGCAGCACCGGACTAGCGGGGGCTAGGGTGGAAAAGACCCAGTACTTC. It encodes CASSTGLAGARVEKTQYF.

The genes are TRBV6-2 or TRBV6-3 and TRBJ2-5; 8 bases are shared with TRBD1. The CDR3 runs 13 residues. The V and J ends lost 6 bases and 5 bases, in that order; junction bases with no gene match: 5. Germline V gene data show CDR1 as MNHEY and CDR2 as SVGEGT. CDR3 coding DNA: TGTGCCAGCAGGGCCAGGGGGCCCGAGACCCAGTACTTC. Translating gives CASRARGPETQYF.

The V call is TRBV6-2 or TRBV6-3, the J call TRBJ2-5; D is undetermined. There are 12 residues in the CDR3. Trimming took off 8 bases at V and 5 bases at J, with 12 bases between the two ends. Germline V gene data show CDR1 as MNHEY and CDR2 as SVGEGT. CDR3 in amino acids: CASGRLRETQYF. The CDR3 DNA reads as TGTGCCAGCGGACGCCTTAGGGAGACCCAGTACTTC.